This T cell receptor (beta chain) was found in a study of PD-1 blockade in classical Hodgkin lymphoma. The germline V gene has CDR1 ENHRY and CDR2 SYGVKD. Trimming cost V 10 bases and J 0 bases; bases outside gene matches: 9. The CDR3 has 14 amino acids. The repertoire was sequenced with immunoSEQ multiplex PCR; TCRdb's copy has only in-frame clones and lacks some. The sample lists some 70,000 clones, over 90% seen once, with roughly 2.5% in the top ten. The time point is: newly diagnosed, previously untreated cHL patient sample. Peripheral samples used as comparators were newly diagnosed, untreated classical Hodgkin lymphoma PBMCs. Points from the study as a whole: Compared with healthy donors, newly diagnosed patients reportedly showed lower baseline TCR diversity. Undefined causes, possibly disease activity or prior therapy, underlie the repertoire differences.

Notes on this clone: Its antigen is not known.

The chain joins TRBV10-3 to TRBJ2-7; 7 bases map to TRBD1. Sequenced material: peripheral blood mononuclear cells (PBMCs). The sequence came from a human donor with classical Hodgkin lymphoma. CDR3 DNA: TGTGCCACCTCAGGGGGTCAGAGCTCCTACGAGCAGTACTTC. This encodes CATSGGQSSYEQYF.